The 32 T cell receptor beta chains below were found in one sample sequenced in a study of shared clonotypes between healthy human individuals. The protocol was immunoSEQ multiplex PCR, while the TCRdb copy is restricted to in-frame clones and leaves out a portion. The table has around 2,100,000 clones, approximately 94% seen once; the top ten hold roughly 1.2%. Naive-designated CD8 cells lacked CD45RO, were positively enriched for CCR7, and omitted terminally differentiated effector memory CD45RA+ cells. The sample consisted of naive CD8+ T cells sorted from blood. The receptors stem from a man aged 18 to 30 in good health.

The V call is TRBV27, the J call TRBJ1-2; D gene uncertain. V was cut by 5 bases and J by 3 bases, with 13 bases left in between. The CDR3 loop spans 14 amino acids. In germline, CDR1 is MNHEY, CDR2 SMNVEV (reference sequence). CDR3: CASSPNSDHYGYTF. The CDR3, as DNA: TGTGCCAGCAGTCCAAATTCAGACCACTATGGCTACACCTTC.

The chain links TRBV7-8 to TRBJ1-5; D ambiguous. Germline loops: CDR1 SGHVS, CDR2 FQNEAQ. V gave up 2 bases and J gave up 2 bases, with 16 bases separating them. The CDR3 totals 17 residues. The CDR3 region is CASSLWRTDEGNQPQHF. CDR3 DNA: TGTGCCAGCAGCTTATGGCGGACTGACGAGGGCAATCAGCCCCAGCATTTT.

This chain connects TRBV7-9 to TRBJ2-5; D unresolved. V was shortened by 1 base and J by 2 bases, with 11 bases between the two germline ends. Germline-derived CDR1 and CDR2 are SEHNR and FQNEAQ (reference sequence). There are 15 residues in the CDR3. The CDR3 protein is CASSLGIGLQETQYF. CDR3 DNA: TGTGCCAGCAGCTTAGGTATAGGGCTACAAGAGACCCAGTACTTC.

The CDR3 reads CASSSGQASEQYF. The CDR3 DNA reads as TGTGCCAGCAGCTCGGGACAGGCAAGCGAGCAGTACTTC. The V call is TRBV11-3, the J call TRBJ2-7, with 8 bases matching TRBD1. This CDR3 region has 13 residues. Germline CDR1 is SGHNT and CDR2 is YENEEA. The ends lost 4 bases at V and 6 bases at J; junction bases unmatched: 5.

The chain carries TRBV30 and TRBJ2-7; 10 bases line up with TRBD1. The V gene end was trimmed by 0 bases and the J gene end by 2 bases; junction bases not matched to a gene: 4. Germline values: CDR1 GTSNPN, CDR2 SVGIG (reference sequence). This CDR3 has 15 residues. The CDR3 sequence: CAWSVPGQGAYEQYF. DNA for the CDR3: TGTGCCTGGAGTGTACCTGGACAGGGGGCCTACGAGCAGTACTTC. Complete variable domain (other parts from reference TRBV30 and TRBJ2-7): SQTIHQWPATLVQPVGSPLSLECTVEGTSNPNLYWYRQAAGRGLQLLFYSVGIGQISSEVPQNLSASRPQDRQFILSSKKLLLSDSGFYLCAWSVPGQGAYEQYFGPGTRLTVT.

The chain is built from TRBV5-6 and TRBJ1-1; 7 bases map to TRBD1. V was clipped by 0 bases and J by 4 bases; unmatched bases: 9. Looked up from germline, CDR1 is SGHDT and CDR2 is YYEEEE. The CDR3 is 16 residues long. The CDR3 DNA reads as TGTGCCAGCAGCTTGGTGGGGGAGGGGGCAGGCACTGAAGCTTTCTTT. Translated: CASSLVGEGAGTEAFF.

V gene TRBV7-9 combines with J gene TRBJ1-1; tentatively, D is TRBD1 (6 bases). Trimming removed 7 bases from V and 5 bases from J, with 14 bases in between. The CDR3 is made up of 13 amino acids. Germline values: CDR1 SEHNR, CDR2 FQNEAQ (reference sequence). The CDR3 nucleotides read TGTGCCAGCACCCCAACAGGGAAGACTGAAGCTTTCTTT. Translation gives CASTPTGKTEAFF. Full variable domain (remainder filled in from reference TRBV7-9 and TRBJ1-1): DTGVSQNPRHKITKRGQNVTFRCDPISEHNRLYWYRQTLGQGPEFLTYFQNEAQLEKSRLLSDRFSAERPKGSFSTLEIQRTEQGDSAMYLCASTPTGKTEAFFGQGTRLTVV.

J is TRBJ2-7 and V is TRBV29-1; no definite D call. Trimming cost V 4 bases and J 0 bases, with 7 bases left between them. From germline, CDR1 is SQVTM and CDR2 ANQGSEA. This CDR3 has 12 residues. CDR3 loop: CSVVTFSYEQYF. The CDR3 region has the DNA TGCAGCGTTGTGACATTCTCCTACGAGCAGTACTTC.

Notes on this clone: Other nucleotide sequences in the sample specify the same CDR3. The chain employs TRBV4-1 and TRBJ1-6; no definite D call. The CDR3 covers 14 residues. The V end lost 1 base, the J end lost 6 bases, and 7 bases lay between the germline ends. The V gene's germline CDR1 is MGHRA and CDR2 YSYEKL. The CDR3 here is CASSQGAGNSPLHF. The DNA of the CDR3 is TGCGCCAGCAGCCAAGGGGCAGGTAATTCACCCCTCCACTTT.

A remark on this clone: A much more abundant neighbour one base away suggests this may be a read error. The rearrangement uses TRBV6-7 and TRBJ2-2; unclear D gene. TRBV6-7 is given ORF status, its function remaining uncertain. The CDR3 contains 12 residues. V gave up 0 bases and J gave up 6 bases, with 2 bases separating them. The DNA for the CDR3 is TGTGCCAGCAGTTACTCGCCCGGGGAGCTGTTTTTT. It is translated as CASSYSPGELFF.

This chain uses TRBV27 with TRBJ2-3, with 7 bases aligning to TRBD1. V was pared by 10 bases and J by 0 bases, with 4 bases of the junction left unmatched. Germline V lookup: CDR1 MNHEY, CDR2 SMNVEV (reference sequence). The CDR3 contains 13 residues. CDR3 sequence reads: CAIPTGSTDTQYF. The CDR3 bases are TGTGCCATCCCGACAGGGAGCACAGATACGCAGTATTTT.

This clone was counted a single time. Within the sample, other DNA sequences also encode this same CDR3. The CDR3 spells CASSETVQETQYF. CDR3 nucleotide sequence: TGTGCCAGCAGTGAGACAGTACAAGAGACCCAGTACTTC. This sequence joins TRBV2 and TRBJ2-5; D is perhaps TRBD1 (5 bases). The CDR3 runs 13 residues. Germline V lookup: CDR1 SNHLY, CDR2 FYNNEI. Trimming left V 3 bases short and J 2 bases short, with 7 bases between.

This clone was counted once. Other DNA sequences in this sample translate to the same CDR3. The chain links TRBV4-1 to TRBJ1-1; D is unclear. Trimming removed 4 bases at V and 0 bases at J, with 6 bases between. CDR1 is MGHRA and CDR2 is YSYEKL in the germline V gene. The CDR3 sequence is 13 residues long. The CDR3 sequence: CASSLTVNTEAFF. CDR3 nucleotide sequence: TGCGCCAGCAGCCTAACAGTGAACACTGAAGCTTTCTTT.

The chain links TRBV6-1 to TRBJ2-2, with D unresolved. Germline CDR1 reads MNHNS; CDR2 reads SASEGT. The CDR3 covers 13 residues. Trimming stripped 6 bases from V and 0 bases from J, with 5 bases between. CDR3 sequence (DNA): TGTGCCAGCAGGAACGCGAACACCGGGGAGCTGTTTTTT. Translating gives CASRNANTGELFF.

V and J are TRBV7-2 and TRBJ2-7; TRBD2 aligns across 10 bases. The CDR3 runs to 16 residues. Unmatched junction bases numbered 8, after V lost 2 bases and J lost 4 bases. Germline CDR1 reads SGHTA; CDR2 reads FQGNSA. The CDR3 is CASSLRKAGGLYEQYF. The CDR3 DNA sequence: TGTGCCAGCAGCTTACGGAAAGCGGGAGGGCTGTACGAGCAGTACTTC.

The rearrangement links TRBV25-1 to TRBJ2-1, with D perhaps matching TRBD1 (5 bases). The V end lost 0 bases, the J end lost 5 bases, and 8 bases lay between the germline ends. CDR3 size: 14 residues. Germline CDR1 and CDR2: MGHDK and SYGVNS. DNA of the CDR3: TGTGCCAGCAGTGAATATGGGGCCAACAATGAGCAGTTCTTC. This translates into CASSEYGANNEQFF.

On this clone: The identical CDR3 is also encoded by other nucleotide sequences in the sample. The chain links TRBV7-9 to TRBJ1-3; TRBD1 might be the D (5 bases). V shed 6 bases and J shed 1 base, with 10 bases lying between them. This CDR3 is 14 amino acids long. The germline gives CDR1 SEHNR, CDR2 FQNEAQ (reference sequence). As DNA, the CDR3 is TGTGCCAGCAGTTTCGACAGTTCTGGAAACACCATATATTTT. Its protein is CASSFDSSGNTIYF.

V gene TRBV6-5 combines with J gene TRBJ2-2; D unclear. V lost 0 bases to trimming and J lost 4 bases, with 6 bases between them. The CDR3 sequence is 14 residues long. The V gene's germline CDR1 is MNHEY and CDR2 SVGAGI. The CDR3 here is CASSYSRTTGELFF. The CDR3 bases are TGTGCCAGCAGTTACTCGCGCACCACCGGGGAGCTGTTTTTT.

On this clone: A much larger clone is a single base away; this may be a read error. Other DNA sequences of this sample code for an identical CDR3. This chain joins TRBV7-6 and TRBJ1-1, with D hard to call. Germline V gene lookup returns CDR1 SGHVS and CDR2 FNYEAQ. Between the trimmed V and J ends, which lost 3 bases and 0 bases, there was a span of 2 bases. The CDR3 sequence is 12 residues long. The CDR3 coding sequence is TGTGCCAGCAGCTTTATGAACACTGAAGCTTTCTTT. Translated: CASSFMNTEAFF.

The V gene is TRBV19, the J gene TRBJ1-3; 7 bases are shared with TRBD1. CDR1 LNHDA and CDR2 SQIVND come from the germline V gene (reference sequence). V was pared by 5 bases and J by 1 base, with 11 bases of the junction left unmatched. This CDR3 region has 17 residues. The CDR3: CASSGGTVARSGNTIYF. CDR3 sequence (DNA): TGTGCCAGTAGTGGAGGGACAGTTGCTCGTTCTGGAAACACCATATATTTT.

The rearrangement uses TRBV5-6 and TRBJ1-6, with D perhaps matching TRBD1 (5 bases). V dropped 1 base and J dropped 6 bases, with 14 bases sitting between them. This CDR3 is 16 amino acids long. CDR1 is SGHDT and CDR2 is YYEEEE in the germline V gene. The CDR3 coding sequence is TGTGCCAGCAGCTTGTTAACGTTCGGGGCTAATTCACCCCTCCACTTT. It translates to CASSLLTFGANSPLHF.

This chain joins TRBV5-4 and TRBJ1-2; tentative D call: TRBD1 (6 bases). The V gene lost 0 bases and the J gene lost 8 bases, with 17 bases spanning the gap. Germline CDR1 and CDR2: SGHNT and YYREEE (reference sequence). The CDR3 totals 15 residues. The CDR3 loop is CASSLVGGLDYGYTF. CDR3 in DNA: TGTGCCAGCAGCTTGGTGGGGGGCCTAGATTACGGCTACACCTTC.

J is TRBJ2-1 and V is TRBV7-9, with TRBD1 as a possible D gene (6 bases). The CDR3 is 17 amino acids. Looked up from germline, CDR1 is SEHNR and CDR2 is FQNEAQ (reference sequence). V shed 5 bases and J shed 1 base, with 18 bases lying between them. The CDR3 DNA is TGTGCCAGCAGCGGGGGCCTAGGCAGGAGTTCCTACAATGAGCAGTTCTTC. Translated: CASSGGLGRSSYNEQFF.

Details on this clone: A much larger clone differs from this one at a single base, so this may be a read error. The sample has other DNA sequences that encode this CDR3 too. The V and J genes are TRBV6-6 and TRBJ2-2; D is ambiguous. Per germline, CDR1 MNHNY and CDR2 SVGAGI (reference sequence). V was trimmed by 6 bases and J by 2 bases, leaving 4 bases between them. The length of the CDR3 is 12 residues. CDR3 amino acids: CASSPNTGELFF. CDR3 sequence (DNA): TGTGCCAGCAGCCCTAACACCGGGGAGCTGTTTTTT.

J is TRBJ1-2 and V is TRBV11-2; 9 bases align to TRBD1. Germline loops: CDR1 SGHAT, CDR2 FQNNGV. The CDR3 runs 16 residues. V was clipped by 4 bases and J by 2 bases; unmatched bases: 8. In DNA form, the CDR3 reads TGTGCCAGCAGCTGGGGGACAGGGCTTGCGAACTATGGCTACACCTTC. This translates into CASSWGTGLANYGYTF.

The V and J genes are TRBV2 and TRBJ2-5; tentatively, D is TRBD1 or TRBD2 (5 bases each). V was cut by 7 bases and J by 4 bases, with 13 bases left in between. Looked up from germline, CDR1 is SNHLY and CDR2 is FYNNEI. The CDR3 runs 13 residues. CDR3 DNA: TGTGCCAGCACTCAAGGGGACGGAGAGACCCAGTACTTC. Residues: CASTQGDGETQYF. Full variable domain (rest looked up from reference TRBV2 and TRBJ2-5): EPEVTQTPSHQVTQMGQEVILRCVPISNHLYFYWYRQILGQKVEFLVSFYNNEISEKSEIFDDQFSVERPDGSNFTLKIRSTKLEDSAMYFCASTQGDGETQYFGPGTRLLVL.

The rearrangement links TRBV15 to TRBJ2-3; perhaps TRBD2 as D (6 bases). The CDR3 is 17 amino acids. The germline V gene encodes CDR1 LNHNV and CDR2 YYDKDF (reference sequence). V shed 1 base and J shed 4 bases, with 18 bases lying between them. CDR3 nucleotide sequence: TGTGCCACCAGCAGAGCGGTCGGGACTCAGGAGCCAGATACGCAGTATTTT. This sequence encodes CATSRAVGTQEPDTQYF.

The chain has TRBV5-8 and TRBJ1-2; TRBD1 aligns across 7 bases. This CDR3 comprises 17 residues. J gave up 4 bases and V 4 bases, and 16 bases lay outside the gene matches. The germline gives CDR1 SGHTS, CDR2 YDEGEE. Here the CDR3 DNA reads TGTGCCAGCAGCGCAGACCCGGGACAGAGCTTCCCCTATGGCTACACCTTC. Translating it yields CASSADPGQSFPYGYTF.

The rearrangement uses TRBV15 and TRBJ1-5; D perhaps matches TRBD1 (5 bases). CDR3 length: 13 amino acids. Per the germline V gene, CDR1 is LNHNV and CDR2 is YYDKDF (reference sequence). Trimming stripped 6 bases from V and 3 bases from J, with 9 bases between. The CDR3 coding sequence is TGTGCCACCAGGGGGGAGGACAATCAGCCCCAGCATTTT. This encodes CATRGEDNQPQHF.

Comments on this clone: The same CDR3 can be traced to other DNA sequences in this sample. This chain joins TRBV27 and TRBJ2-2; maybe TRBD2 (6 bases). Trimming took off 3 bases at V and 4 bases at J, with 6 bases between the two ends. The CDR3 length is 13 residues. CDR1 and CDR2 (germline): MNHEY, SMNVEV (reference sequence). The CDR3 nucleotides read TGTGCCAGCAGTTTGCGGGGCACCGGGGAGCTGTTTTTT. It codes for CASSLRGTGELFF.

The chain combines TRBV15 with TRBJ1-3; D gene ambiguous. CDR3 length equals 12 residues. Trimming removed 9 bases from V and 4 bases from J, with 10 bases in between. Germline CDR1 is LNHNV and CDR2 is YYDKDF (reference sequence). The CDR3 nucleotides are TGTGCCACGAGGTCTCCCGGAAACACCATATATTTT. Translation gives CATRSPGNTIYF. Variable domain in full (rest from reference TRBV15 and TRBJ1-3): DAMVIQNPRYQVTQFGKPVTLSCSQTLNHNVMYWYQQKSSQAPKLLFHYYDKDFNNEADTPDNFQSRRPNTSFCFLDIRSPGLGDTAMYLCATRSPGNTIYFGEGSWLTVV.

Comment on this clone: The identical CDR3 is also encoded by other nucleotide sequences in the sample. CDR3 sequence: CASSLGIQETQYF. The DNA for the CDR3 is TGTGCCAGCAGCTTAGGAATTCAGGAGACCCAGTACTTC. The rearrangement joins TRBV13 to TRBJ2-5; no reliable D call. The CDR3 spans 13 residues. V lost 0 bases and J 5 bases, leaving 7 bases between the germline ends. The V gene's germline CDR1 is PRHDT and CDR2 FYEKMQ (reference sequence).